This T cell receptor (beta chain) was documented in a study of OX40 agonist ivuxolimab in advanced cancers. Study details: Ivuxolimab, an agonist antibody against OX40 (CD134), was given to patients. Study-level points and caveats: Expanded clones were, on average, more numerous among CD8+ T cells than CD4+. Among expanded peripheral T cells, antigen specificity went undetermined.

Per the germline V gene, CDR1 is SGDLS and CDR2 is YYNGEE. The CDR3 totals 14 residues. V dropped 4 bases and J dropped 3 bases, with 11 bases sitting between them. For this clone: Its target is not known.

The data were produced by immunoSEQ multiplex PCR, yet TCRdb's version contains in-frame clones alone and is incomplete. The repertoire includes 90,000 or so clones, more than 75% of them detected once, and about 1.5% sits in the top ten. The material was CD4+ or CD8+ T cells sorted from blood, obtained in a trial of the OX40 agonist ivuxolimab. The rearrangement joins TRBV9 to TRBJ1-3; D call uncertain. The clonotype was recovered from an adult with an advanced solid tumor such as melanoma, head and neck, liver or kidney cancer. DNA for the CDR3: TGTGCCAGCAGCCCCACCCACAGTGGAAACACCATATATTTT. It codes for CASSPTHSGNTIYF.